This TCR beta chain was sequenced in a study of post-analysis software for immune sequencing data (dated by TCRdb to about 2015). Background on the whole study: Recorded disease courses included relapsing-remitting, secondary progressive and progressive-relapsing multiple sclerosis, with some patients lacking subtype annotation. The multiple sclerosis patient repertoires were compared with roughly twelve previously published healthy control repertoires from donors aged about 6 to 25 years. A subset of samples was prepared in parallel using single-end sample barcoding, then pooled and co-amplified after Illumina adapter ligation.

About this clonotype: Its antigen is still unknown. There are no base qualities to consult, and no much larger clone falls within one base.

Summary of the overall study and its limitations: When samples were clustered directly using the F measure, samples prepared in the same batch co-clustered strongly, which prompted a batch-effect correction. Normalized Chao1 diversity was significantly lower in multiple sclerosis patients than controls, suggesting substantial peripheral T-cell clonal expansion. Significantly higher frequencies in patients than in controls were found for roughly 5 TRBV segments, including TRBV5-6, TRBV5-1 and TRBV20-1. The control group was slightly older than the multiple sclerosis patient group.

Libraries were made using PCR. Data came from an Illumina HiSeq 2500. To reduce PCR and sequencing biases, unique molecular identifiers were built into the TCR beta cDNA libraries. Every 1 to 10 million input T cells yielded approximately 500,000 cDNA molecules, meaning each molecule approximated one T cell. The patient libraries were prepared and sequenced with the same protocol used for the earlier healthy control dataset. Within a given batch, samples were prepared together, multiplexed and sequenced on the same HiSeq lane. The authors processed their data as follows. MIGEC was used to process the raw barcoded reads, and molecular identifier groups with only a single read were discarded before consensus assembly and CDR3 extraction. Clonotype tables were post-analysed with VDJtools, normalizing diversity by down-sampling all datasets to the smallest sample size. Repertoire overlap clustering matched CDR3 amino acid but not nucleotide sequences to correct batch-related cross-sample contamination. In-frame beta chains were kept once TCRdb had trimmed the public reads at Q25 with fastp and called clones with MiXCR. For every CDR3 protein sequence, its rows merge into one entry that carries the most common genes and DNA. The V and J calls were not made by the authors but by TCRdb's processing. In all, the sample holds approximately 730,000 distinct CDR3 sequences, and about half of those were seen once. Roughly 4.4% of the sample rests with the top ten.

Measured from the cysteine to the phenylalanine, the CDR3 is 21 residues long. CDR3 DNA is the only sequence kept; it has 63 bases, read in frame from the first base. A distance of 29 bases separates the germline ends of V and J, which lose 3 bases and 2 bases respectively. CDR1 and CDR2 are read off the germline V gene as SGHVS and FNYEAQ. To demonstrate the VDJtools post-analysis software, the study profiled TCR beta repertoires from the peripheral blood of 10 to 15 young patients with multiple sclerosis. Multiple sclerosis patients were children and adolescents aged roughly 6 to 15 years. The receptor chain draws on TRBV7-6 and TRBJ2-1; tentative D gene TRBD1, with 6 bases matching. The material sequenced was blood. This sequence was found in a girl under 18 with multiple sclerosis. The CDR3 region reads CASSLYIGTINTGRPYNEQFF. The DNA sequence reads TGTGCCAGCAGCTTGTACATCGGAACCATCAACACAGGGCGACCCTACAATGAGCAGTTCTTC.